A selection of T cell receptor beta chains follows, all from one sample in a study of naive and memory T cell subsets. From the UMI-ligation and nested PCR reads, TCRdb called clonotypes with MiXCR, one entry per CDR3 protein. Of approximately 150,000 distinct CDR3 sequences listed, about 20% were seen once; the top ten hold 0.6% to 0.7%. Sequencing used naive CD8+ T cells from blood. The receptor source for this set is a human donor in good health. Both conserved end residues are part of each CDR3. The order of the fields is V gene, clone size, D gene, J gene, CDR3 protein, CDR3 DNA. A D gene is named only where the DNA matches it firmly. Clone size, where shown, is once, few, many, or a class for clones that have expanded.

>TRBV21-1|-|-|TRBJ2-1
CASSKIPSGSSYNEQFF
TGTGCCAGCAGCAAAATACCTAGCGGGAGCTCCTACAATGAGCAGTTCTTC
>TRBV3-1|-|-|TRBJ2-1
CASSQDGGRSYNEQFF
TGTGCCAGCAGCCAAGATGGGGGCCGCTCCTACAATGAGCAGTTCTTC
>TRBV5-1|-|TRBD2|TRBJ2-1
CASSLRGDYGEQFF
TGCGCCAGCAGCTTGCGCGGGGACTACGGGGAGCAGTTCTTC
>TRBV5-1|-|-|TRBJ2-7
CASSSDPSYEQYF
TGCGCCAGCAGCTCCGACCCCTCCTACGAGCAGTACTTC
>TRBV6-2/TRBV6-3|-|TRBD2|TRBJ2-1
CASSYTRTSGTTF
TGTGCCAGCAGTTACACCCGGACTAGCGGGACCACGTTC
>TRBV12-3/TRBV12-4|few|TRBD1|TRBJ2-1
CASSPRGSSYNEQFF
TGTGCCAGCTCACCCAGGGGGAGCTCCTACAATGAGCAGTTCTTC
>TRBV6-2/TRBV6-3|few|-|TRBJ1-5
CASSEYRGNQPQHF
TGTGCCAGCAGTGAATACAGGGGCAATCAGCCCCAGCATTTT
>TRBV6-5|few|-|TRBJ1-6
CASSYSNNSPLHF
TGTGCCAGCAGTTACTCGAATAATTCACCCCTCCACTTT
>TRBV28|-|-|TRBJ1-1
CASSLPHRATEAFF
TGTGCCAGCAGTTTACCTCACAGGGCCACTGAAGCTTTCTTT
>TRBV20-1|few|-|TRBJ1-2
CSARDYREGDVYTF
TGCAGTGCTAGAGACTACAGGGAGGGGGATGTCTACACCTTC
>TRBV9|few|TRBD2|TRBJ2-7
CASSVETSGYYEQYF
TGTGCCAGCAGCGTAGAGACTAGCGGATACTACGAGCAGTACTTC
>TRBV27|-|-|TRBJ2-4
CASSPSGANIQYF
TGTGCCAGCAGCCCATCAGGGGCAAACATTCAGTACTTC
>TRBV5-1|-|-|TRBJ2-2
CASSSLTKGTGELFF
TGCGCCAGCAGCTCCCTGACTAAAGGCACCGGGGAGCTGTTTTTT
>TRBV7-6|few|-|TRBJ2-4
CASSLLGGRGAKNIQYF
TGTGCCAGCAGCTTATTGGGGGGGCGAGGGGCCAAAAACATTCAGTACTTC
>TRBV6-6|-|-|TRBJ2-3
CASSVPGDTQYF
TGTGCCAGCAGTGTACCCGGAGATACGCAGTATTTT
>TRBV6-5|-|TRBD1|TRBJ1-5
CASRAGTGNQPQHF
TGTGCCAGCAGAGCCGGGACAGGGAATCAGCCCCAGCATTTT
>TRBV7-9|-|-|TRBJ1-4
CASTLDGEKLFF
TGTGCCAGCACTTTAGATGGGGAAAAACTGTTTTTT
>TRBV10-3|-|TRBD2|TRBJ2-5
CAISREGRETQYF
TGTGCCATCAGTAGGGAGGGAAGGGAGACCCAGTACTTC
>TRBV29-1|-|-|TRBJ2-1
CSVGSLDETYNEQFF
TGCAGCGTTGGCTCTCTGGACGAGACCTACAATGAGCAGTTCTTC
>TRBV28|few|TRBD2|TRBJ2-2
CASSSGGRMYTGELFF
TGTGCCAGCAGTTCAGGCGGGAGGATGTACACCGGGGAGCTGTTTTTT
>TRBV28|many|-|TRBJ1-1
CASSFTGRTEAFF
TGTGCCAGCAGTTTTACAGGGAGGACTGAAGCTTTCTTT
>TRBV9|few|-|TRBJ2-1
CASSVAGDSHNEQFF
TGTGCCAGCAGCGTAGCGGGGGATTCCCACAATGAGCAGTTCTTC
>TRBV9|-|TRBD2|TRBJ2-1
CASSVVGLAAYNEQFF
TGTGCCAGCAGCGTAGTTGGACTAGCGGCTTACAATGAGCAGTTCTTC
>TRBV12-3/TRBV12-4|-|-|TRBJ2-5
CASSFVGSGETQYF
TGTGCCAGCAGTTTCGTAGGATCGGGGGAGACCCAGTACTTC
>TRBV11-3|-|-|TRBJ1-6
CASSLSGQSTSSYNSPLHF
TGTGCCAGCAGCTTATCGGGGCAGTCGACAAGCTCCTATAATTCACCCCTCCACTTT
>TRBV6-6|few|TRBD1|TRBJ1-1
CASSKTGGTEAFF
TGTGCCAGCAGTAAGACAGGGGGGACTGAAGCTTTCTTT
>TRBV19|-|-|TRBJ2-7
CASSLQTGLRYEQYF
TGTGCCAGTAGTCTCCAGACAGGTTTACGATACGAGCAGTACTTC
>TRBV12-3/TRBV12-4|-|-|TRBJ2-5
CAVGRQETQYF
TGTGCGGTAGGCAGACAAGAGACCCAGTACTTC
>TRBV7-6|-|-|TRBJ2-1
CASSLILANEQFF
TGTGCCAGCAGCTTAATCCTAGCCAATGAGCAGTTCTTC
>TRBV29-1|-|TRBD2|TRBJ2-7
CSVETGLAYEQYF
TGCAGCGTTGAAACGGGACTAGCCTACGAGCAGTACTTC
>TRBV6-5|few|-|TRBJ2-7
CASSYRDLTPYEQYF
TGTGCCAGCAGTTACCGGGACCTTACGCCCTACGAGCAGTACTTC
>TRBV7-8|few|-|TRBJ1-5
CASSVNRAWQPQHF
TGTGCCAGCAGCGTCAACAGGGCTTGGCAGCCCCAGCATTTT
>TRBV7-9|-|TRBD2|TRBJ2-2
CASSSASGNTGELFF
TGTGCCAGCAGCTCAGCTAGCGGGAACACCGGGGAGCTGTTTTTT
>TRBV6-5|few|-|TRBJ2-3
CASSFYRDGTDTQYF
TGTGCCAGCAGTTTTTACAGGGATGGCACAGATACGCAGTATTTT
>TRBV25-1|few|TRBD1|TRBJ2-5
CASSEFFRGTGHSLETQYF
TGTGCCAGCAGTGAATTCTTTAGGGGGACAGGGCACTCCCTAGAGACCCAGTACTTC
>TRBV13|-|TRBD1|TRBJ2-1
CASSLAGQGGTYEQFF
TGTGCCAGCAGCTTAGCCGGACAGGGTGGGACCTATGAGCAGTTCTTC
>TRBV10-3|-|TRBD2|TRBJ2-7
CAISTSGNLGEQYF
TGTGCCATCAGTACTAGCGGCAACCTTGGGGAGCAGTACTTC
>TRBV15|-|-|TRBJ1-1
CATSSQGYANTEAFF
TGTGCCACCAGCAGTCAGGGTTATGCGAACACTGAAGCTTTCTTT
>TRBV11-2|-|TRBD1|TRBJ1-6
CASSFDRGTSPLHF
TGTGCCAGCAGCTTCGACAGGGGTACCTCACCCCTCCACTTT
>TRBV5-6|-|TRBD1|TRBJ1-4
CASSFWGQYNEKLFF
TGTGCCAGCAGCTTTTGGGGACAGTATAATGAAAAACTGTTTTTT
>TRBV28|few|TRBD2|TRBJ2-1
CASSSPSGRASNEQFF
TGTGCCAGCAGTTCTCCGAGCGGGAGGGCCTCCAATGAGCAGTTCTTC
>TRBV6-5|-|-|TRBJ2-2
CASSYPPGELFF
TGTGCCAGCAGTTACCCCCCCGGGGAGCTGTTTTTT
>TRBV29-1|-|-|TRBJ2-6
CSVRAGANVLTF
TGCAGCGTTAGAGCTGGGGCCAACGTCCTGACTTTC
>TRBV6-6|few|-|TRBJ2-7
CASSYENYEQYF
TGTGCCAGCAGTTACGAGAACTACGAGCAGTACTTC